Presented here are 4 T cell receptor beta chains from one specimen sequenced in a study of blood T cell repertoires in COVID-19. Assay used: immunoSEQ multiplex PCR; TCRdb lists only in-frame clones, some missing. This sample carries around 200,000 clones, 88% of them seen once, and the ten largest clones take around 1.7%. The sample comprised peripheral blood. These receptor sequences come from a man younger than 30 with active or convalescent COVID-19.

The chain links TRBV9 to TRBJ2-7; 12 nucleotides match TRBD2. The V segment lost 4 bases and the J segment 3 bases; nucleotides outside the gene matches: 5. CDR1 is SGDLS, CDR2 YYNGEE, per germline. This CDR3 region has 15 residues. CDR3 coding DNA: TGTGCCAGCAGCTCCCGACTAGCGGGAGTCTACGAGCAGTACTTC. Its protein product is CASSSRLAGVYEQYF.

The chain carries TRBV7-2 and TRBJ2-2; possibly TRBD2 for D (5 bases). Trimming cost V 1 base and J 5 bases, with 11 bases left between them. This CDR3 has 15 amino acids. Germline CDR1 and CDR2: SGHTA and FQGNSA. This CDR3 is CASSLVTGRTGELFF. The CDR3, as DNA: TGTGCCAGCAGCTTAGTGACGGGAAGGACCGGGGAGCTGTTTTTT.

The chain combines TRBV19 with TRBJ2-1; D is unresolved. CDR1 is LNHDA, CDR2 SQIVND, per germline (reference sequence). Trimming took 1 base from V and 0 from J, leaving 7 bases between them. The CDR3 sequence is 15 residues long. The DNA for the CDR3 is TGTGCCAGTAGTATAGGCTTCAGCTCCTACAATGAGCAGTTCTTC. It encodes CASSIGFSSYNEQFF.

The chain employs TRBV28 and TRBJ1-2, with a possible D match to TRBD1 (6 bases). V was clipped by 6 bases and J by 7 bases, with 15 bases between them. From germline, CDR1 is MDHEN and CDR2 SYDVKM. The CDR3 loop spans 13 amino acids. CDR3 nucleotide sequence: TGTGCCAGCAGCCTAGGGGGGGGCGCTGGCTACACCTTC. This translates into CASSLGGGAGYTF.